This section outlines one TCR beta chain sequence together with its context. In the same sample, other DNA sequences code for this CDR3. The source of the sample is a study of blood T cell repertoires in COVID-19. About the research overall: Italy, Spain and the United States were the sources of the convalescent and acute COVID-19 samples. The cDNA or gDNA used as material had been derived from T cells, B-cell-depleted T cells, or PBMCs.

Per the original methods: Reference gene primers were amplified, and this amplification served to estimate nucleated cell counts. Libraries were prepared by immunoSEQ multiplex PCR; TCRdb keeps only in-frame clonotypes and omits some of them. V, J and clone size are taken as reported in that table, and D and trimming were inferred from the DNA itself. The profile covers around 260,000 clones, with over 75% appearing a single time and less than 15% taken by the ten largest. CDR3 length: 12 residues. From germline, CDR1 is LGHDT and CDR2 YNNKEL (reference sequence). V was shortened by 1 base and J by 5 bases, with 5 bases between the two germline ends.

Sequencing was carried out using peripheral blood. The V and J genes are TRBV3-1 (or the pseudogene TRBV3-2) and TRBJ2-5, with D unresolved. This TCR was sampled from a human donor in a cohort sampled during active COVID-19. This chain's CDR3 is CASSQVVETQYF. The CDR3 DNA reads TGTGCCAGCAGCCAAGTAGTTGAGACCCAGTACTTC.